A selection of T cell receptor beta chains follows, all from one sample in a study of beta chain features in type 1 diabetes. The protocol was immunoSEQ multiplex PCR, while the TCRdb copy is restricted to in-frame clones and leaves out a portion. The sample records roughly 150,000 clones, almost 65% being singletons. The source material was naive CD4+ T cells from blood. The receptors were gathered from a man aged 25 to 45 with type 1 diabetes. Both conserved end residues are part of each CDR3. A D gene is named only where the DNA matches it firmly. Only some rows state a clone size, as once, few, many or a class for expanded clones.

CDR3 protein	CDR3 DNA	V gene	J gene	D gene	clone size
CASAADTQYF	TGTGCCAGCGCCGCAGATACGCAGTATTTT	TRBV13	TRBJ2-3	.	.
CSVDSGTGIYNEQFF	TGCAGCGTCGACTCCGGGACAGGGATCTACAATGAGCAGTTCTTC	TRBV29-1	TRBJ2-1	TRBD1	few
CAWSVQGNQPQHF	TGTGCCTGGAGTGTACAGGGGAATCAGCCCCAGCATTTT	TRBV30	TRBJ1-5	TRBD1	few
CASSVVYGGTDTQYF	TGTGCCAGCAGCGTAGTATACGGGGGCACAGATACGCAGTATTTT	TRBV9	TRBJ2-3	.	.
CASSRPGQGVGTQYF	TGTGCCAGCAGCCGCCCGGGACAGGGGGTAGGGACCCAGTACTTC	TRBV11-2	TRBJ2-5	TRBD1	once
CASSIRSGTSGGETQYF	TGTGCCAGCAGCATCCGATCCGGGACTAGCGGGGGAGAGACCCAGTACTTC	TRBV9	TRBJ2-5	TRBD2	few
CASSRDGHYGYTF	TGTGCCAGCAGCCGGGACGGTCACTATGGCTACACCTTC	TRBV13	TRBJ1-2	.	.
CASSLDRTFQETQYF	TGCGCCAGCAGCCTAGACAGGACATTCCAAGAGACCCAGTACTTC	TRBV4-3	TRBJ2-5	.	.
CAWAQRGLGNTEAFF	TGTGCCTGGGCCCAGAGGGGCCTTGGGAACACTGAAGCTTTCTTT	TRBV30	TRBJ1-1	.	few
CASSQSSGDNSPLHF	TGCGCCAGCAGTCAATCGTCGGGAGATAATTCACCCCTCCACTTT	TRBV23-1	TRBJ1-6	.	.
CASSLTDTQYF	TGTGCCAGCAGTTTAACAGATACGCAGTATTTT	TRBV28	TRBJ2-3	.	.
CASSQTARTEGKLFF	TGCGCCAGCAGCCAGACGGCGCGGACAGAGGGAAAACTGTTTTTT	TRBV4-3	TRBJ1-4	.	.
CASSLEEYLTF	TGTGCCAGCAGCTTAGAGGAATATCTCACCTTC	TRBV7-9	TRBJ1-2	.	.
CASSEAGTGPNEKLFF	TGTGCCAGCAGTGAAGCCGGCACAGGGCCTAATGAAAAACTGTTTTTT	TRBV25-1	TRBJ1-4	.	.
CASSLRPYGYTF	TGTGCCAGCAGTTTAAGGCCCTATGGCTACACCTTC	TRBV27	TRBJ1-2	.	few
CASSVSGTGGTYEQYF	TGTGCCAGCAGCGTCTCCGGGACAGGGGGAACCTACGAGCAGTACTTC	TRBV9	TRBJ2-7	TRBD1	few
CSVDIWDRGPDTQYF	TGCAGCGTTGATATTTGGGACAGGGGGCCAGATACGCAGTATTTT	TRBV29-1	TRBJ2-3	TRBD1	.
CASSYVPGQGQETQYF	TGTGCCAGCAGCTACGTCCCGGGACAGGGACAAGAGACCCAGTACTTC	TRBV7-2	TRBJ2-5	TRBD1	.
CASSPWGGQETQYF	TGTGCCAGCAGCCCCTGGGGCGGGCAAGAGACCCAGTACTTC	TRBV14	TRBJ2-5	.	.
CASSPGLAVSTDTQYF	TGTGCCAGCAGCCCTGGACTAGCGGTTAGCACAGATACGCAGTATTTT	TRBV7-2	TRBJ2-3	TRBD2	.
CSVAGTRNEQFF	TGCAGCGTGGCCGGGACCCGTAATGAGCAGTTCTTC	TRBV29-1	TRBJ2-1	.	few
CASRSTGSSGANVLTF	TGCGCCAGCAGGTCAACAGGGAGCTCTGGGGCCAACGTCCTGACTTTC	TRBV5-1	TRBJ2-6	.	.
CASFPAPYEAFF	TGTGCCAGCTTCCCGGCCCCTTATGAAGCTTTCTTT	TRBV6-5	TRBJ1-1	.	.
CASSLVAGSQETQYF	TGTGCCAGCAGCTTAGTTGCGGGCAGCCAAGAGACCCAGTACTTC	TRBV7-2	TRBJ2-5	.	.
CASSFRGSQETQYF	TGTGCCAGCAGCTTTCGGGGAAGTCAAGAGACCCAGTACTTC	TRBV9	TRBJ2-5	.	.
CASSGTSGETQYF	TGTGCCAGCAGCGGCACTAGCGGAGAGACCCAGTACTTC	TRBV9	TRBJ2-5	TRBD2	.
CASTVDSQITEAFF	TGTGCCAGCACGGTTGACAGTCAGATAACTGAAGCTTTCTTT	TRBV28	TRBJ1-1	.	.
CSVDSSKQETQYF	TGCAGCGTTGACAGTAGTAAACAAGAGACCCAGTACTTC	TRBV29-1	TRBJ2-5	.	few
CASSPGLVSTDTQYF	TGCGCCAGCAGCCCGGGACTAGTCAGCACAGATACGCAGTATTTT	TRBV5-1	TRBJ2-3	TRBD2	.
CASSLAAGQGPDTQYF	TGTGCCAGCAGCTTAGCCGCGGGACAGGGGCCAGATACGCAGTATTTT	TRBV13	TRBJ2-3	TRBD1	.
CASSPTSGAEQYF	TGTGCCAGCAGCCCTACTAGCGGGGCCGAGCAGTACTTC	TRBV11-2	TRBJ2-7	TRBD2	once
CASSSSGVGETQYF	TGTGCCAGCAGCTCCTCAGGGGTAGGAGAGACCCAGTACTTC	TRBV7-2	TRBJ2-5	.	.
CAISDPPGAINYGYTF	TGTGCCATCAGTGATCCTCCGGGGGCGATTAACTATGGCTACACCTTC	TRBV10-3	TRBJ1-2	.	.
CSVRTKNTEAFF	TGCAGCGTTCGGACAAAGAACACTGAAGCTTTCTTT	TRBV29-1	TRBJ1-1	.	.
CASSSGQGNIQYF	TGCGCCAGCAGCTCGGGACAGGGTAACATTCAGTACTTC	TRBV5-1	TRBJ2-4	TRBD1	.
CAWSGSFEAFF	TGTGCCTGGAGCGGAAGCTTTGAAGCTTTCTTT	TRBV30	TRBJ1-1	.	.
CASSFSGGHSYEQYF	TGTGCCAGCAGCTTCAGCGGGGGGCACTCCTACGAGCAGTACTTC	TRBV7-2	TRBJ2-7	TRBD2	.
CASLAGGYTGELFF	TGTGCCAGCTTAGCGGGGGGATACACCGGGGAGCTGTTTTTT	TRBV28	TRBJ2-2	TRBD2	.
CASSVDVGLNTEAFF	TGTGCCAGCAGCGTAGACGTGGGCCTGAACACTGAAGCTTTCTTT	TRBV9	TRBJ1-1	.	.
CAGSRGNTEAFF	TGTGCCGGAAGCCGAGGGAACACTGAAGCTTTCTTT	TRBV30	TRBJ1-1	.	.
CASSRSSYEQYF	TGTGCCAGCAGCCGCAGCTCCTACGAGCAGTACTTC	TRBV7-2	TRBJ2-7	.	few
CASSVSGTGDSPLHF	TGTGCCAGCAGCGTTTCCGGGACAGGGGATTCACCCCTCCACTTT	TRBV9	TRBJ1-6	TRBD1	.
CASSPRGSTDTQYF	TGTGCCAGCAGCCCCAGGGGTAGCACAGATACGCAGTATTTT	TRBV7-9	TRBJ2-3	.	.
CASSSSGGVRETQYF	TGTGCCAGCAGCTCGAGCGGGGGGGTTCGAGAGACCCAGTACTTC	TRBV5-4	TRBJ2-5	TRBD2	.
CASSLGDSNIQYF	TGTGCCAGCAGCTTAGGGGATTCGAACATTCAGTACTTC	TRBV7-9	TRBJ2-4	.	few
CAWTARDRPDTQYF	TGTGCCTGGACGGCACGGGACAGGCCAGATACGCAGTATTTT	TRBV30	TRBJ2-3	TRBD1	.
CAWSVQVGTDTQYF	TGTGCCTGGAGTGTACAGGTCGGCACAGATACGCAGTATTTT	TRBV30	TRBJ2-3	.	.
CASSTGTGELFF	TGTGCCAGCAGCACAGGGACCGGGGAGCTGTTTTTT	TRBV7-9	TRBJ2-2	.	.
CASSLSWNTGELFF	TGTGCCAGCAGTTTAAGTTGGAACACCGGGGAGCTGTTTTTT	TRBV27	TRBJ2-2	.	.
CASSVGQLYQETQYF	TGTGCCAGCAGCGTAGGTCAGCTGTACCAAGAGACCCAGTACTTC	TRBV9	TRBJ2-5	.	few
CSVEDRDAPYEQYF	TGCAGCGTGGAGGACCGGGACGCACCCTACGAGCAGTACTTC	TRBV29-1	TRBJ2-7	.	few
CSVEGLAGYGETQYF	TGCAGCGTTGAGGGACTAGCGGGGTATGGGGAGACCCAGTACTTC	TRBV29-1	TRBJ2-5	TRBD2	.
CAWSDSSIGNTIYF	TGTGCCTGGAGTGACAGTTCCATTGGAAACACCATATATTTT	TRBV30	TRBJ1-3	.	.
CASSLAGINEQYF	TGTGCCAGCAGCCTGGCAGGGATCAACGAGCAGTACTTC	TRBV7-9	TRBJ2-7	.	.
CASSLRWEQETQYF	TGTGCCAGCAGCTTAAGGTGGGAGCAAGAGACCCAGTACTTC	TRBV7-6	TRBJ2-5	.	.
CASDLRGKLFF	TGTGCCAGCGACCTACGGGGAAAACTGTTTTTT	TRBV2	TRBJ1-4	.	.
CSADRRSGAFF	TGCAGCGCCGACCGGCGGTCTGGAGCTTTCTTT	TRBV29-1	TRBJ1-1	.	.
CSVAGYLPFSEQYF	TGCAGCGTGGCCGGCTACCTTCCGTTCTCGGAGCAGTACTTC	TRBV29-1	TRBJ2-7	.	.
CASSQGYEQYF	TGTGCCAGCAGCCAAGGTTACGAGCAGTACTTC	TRBV14	TRBJ2-7	.	.
CAWSVLTGLNEKLFF	TGTGCCTGGAGTGTACTAACAGGGCTTAATGAAAAACTGTTTTTT	TRBV30	TRBJ1-4	.	.